The sequence of this T cell receptor (beta chain) was determined in a study of beta chain features in type 1 diabetes. Study-wide background: About 98,000,000 sorted cells were examined across all samples.

Every donor had blood drawn once into heparin, roughly 100 mL on average. Study observations and caveats: VDJ junctions from type 1 diabetes patients carried fewer insertions and larger deletions. It was not settled here whether HLA type affects TCRB rearrangement.

Expressed TCRB transcripts got sequenced, as all isolated RNA was reverse transcribed. TCRdb's table, derived via immunoSEQ multiplex PCR, lists solely in-frame clones and lacks some. Here the sample spans about 220,000 clones, approximately 10% being singletons. On this clone: Its antigen is currently unknown.

V was shortened by 6 bases and J by 3 bases, with 8 bases between the two germline ends. This CDR3 has 11 residues. Germline values: CDR1 SQVTM, CDR2 ANQGSEA. This TCR was sampled from a man younger than 35 in good health. The specimen sequenced was central memory CD4+ T cells from blood. The chain couples TRBV29-1 to TRBJ2-5; D gene ambiguous. CDR3 coding DNA: TGCAGCGTACAGACGGAAGAGACCCAGTACTTC. Amino acid sequence: CSVQTEETQYF.